This T cell receptor beta chain was found in a study of PD-L1 blockade in urothelial cancer. Broader study findings: Per patient, one FFPE tumor sample was used, and it was not taken right before treatment.

With V trimmed by 4 bases and J by 1 base, 3 bases remained unmatched. Germline lookup yields CDR1 SGHRS and CDR2 YFSETQ. The CDR3 is 14 amino acids. PCRs were each spiked with synthetic TCR analog templates. Assay: immunoSEQ multiplex PCR; the TCRdb copy retains only in-frame clones and omits some. The table has about 35,000 clones, just over 35% seen once. This clone occurred a few times. Its specificity is not known. The rearrangement uses TRBV5-1 and TRBJ2-3; TRBD1 matches 7 bases. This TCR was sampled from a man in his sixties with urothelial cancer. This material consisted of tumor tissue, taken before atezolizumab (anti-PD-L1) treatment. CDR3 residues: CASSTGQGTDTQYF. The DNA of the CDR3 is TGCGCCAGCAGCACTGGACAGGGCACAGATACGCAGTATTTT.